One sample yielded the 18 T cell receptor beta chains listed below, sequenced in a study of identical twins. TCRdb re-called the 5' RACE reads through MiXCR, storing one row per CDR3 protein. The sample records about 700,000 distinct CDR3 sequences, less than 10% being singletons. Separately, the same data were catalogued under a study of yellow fever vaccine responses in identical twins.

Input material: PBMCs. The receptors derive from a woman aged 18 to 35 in good health.

This clonotype was counted ten times or more. The genes are TRBV12-3 or TRBV12-4 and TRBJ1-2; D is undetermined. Between the trimmed V and J ends, which lost 3 bases and 7 bases, there was a span of 6 bases. The CDR3 contains 11 residues. In nucleotides, the CDR3 is TGTGCCAGCAGTTTCGGAGGTGGCTACACCTTC. It yields the protein CASSFGGGYTF.

At least ten counts were recorded for this clonotype. The chain joins TRBV12-3 or TRBV12-4 to TRBJ2-1; the D gene could be TRBD1 or TRBD2 (5 bases each). CDR3 size: 15 residues. The ends were cut back, 4 bases at V and 0 bases at J, with 10 bases in the middle. In DNA, the CDR3 is TGTGCCAGCAGTTCGGGACGGAGCTCCTACAATGAGCAGTTCTTC. It yields the protein CASSSGRSSYNEQFF.

This clonotype was detected a few times. The V and J genes are TRBV10-1 and TRBJ2-2; perhaps TRBD2 as D (5 bases). From germline, CDR1 is WNHNN and CDR2 SYGVQD (reference sequence). V lost 1 base and J 4 bases, leaving 7 bases between the germline ends. The CDR3 sequence is 14 residues long. The CDR3 spells CASSEWRTTGELFF. CDR3 nucleotide sequence: TGCGCCAGCAGTGAGTGGAGGACCACCGGGGAGCTGTTTTTT.

This clonotype was recorded a few times. CDR3 in DNA: TGTGCCAGCAGTCCGCCGGACAGGGTTTACGAGCAGTACTTC. Protein: CASSPPDRVYEQYF. The chain joins TRBV27 to TRBJ2-7; the match to TRBD1 covers 8 bases. CDR1 is MNHEY, CDR2 SMNVEV, per germline (reference sequence). The CDR3 covers 14 residues. V gave up 5 bases and J gave up 4 bases; unmatched junction bases: 7.

The chain is built from TRBV7-2 and TRBJ2-7; 7 bases map to TRBD2. There are 17 residues in the CDR3. CDR1 is SGHTA and CDR2 is FQGNSA in the germline V gene. With 2 bases clipped from V and 3 bases from J, the junction kept 13 bases outside the gene matches. DNA of the CDR3: TGTGCCAGCAGCTTATGGCTGGGGCGGGAGAATAACTACGAGCAGTACTTC. Protein: CASSLWLGRENNYEQYF.

This chain uses TRBV20-1 with TRBJ2-5; 7 nucleotides match TRBD1. The V segment lost 3 bases and the J segment 3 bases; nucleotides outside the gene matches: 4. This CDR3 is 13 amino acids long. Germline-derived CDR1 and CDR2 are DFQATT and SNEGSKA (reference sequence). The DNA of the CDR3 is TGCAGTGCTAGTCCGACAGGGAAAGAGACCCAGTACTTC. It is translated as CSASPTGKETQYF.

J is TRBJ1-3 and V is TRBV4-2, with 8 bases matching TRBD1. V shed 2 bases, J shed 0 bases, and the junction held 12 bases outside the gene matches. This CDR3 contains 19 residues. Looked up from germline, CDR1 is LGHNA and CDR2 is YNFKEQ. In DNA, the CDR3 is TGTGCCAGCAGCCAAACCCACGGACAGGGTGGTCTCTCTGGAAACACCATATATTTT. Its protein is CASSQTHGQGGLSGNTIYF.

Many counts were recorded for this clonotype. The chain employs TRBV29-1 and TRBJ2-3; 9 nucleotides line up with TRBD2. Germline V gene sequence: CDR1 SQVTM, CDR2 ANQGSEA. This CDR3 has 16 amino acids. The junction had 7 bases not matched to a gene; V was cut back by 3 bases and J by 0 bases. Written as DNA, the CDR3 is TGCAGCGTTGATGGGTTAGCGGGAGAGAGCACAGATACGCAGTATTTT. This codes for CSVDGLAGESTDTQYF.

The gene calls are TRBV2 and TRBJ1-1; 8 bases agree with TRBD1. Germline CDR1 reads SNHLY; CDR2 reads FYNNEI. Germline trimming cut 6 bases from V and 2 bases from J; bases unmatched to any gene: 5. The CDR3 sequence is 14 residues long. Written as DNA, the CDR3 is TGTGCCAGCAGGGTTGGACAGGGCAACACTGAAGCTTTCTTT. Translation gives CASRVGQGNTEAFF. Looking up the rest from reference TRBV2 and TRBJ1-1 gives the full variable domain: EPEVTQTPSHQVTQMGQEVILRCVPISNHLYFYWYRQILGQKVEFLVSFYNNEISEKSEIFDDQFSVERPDGSNFTLKIRSTKLEDSAMYFCASRVGQGNTEAFFGQGTRLTVV.

This clonotype came up a few times. The rearrangement joins TRBV11-2 to TRBJ2-1; TRBD2 agrees at 11 bases. Germline CDR1 and CDR2: SGHAT and FQNNGV. V trimming: 5 bases; J trimming: 10 bases; junction bases outside the gene matches: 13. This CDR3 comprises 16 residues. CDR3 nucleotides: TGTGCCAGCAGCCCGGCCGGGACTAGCGGAGATGGGGAGCAGTTCTTC. Residues: CASSPAGTSGDGEQFF.

This clonotype was recorded at least ten times. The genes are TRBV3-1 and TRBJ2-1; 7 positions match TRBD2. Germline CDR1 is LGHDT and CDR2 is YNNKEL (reference sequence). V was clipped by 4 bases and J by 2 bases; unmatched bases: 5. This CDR3 comprises 15 residues. For the CDR3, the DNA is TGTGCCAGCAGCCCTCTAGCGGTAACCTACAATGAGCAGTTCTTC. It specifies CASSPLAVTYNEQFF.

Worth noting for this clonotype: The junction departs from germline at one end; a sequencing error may be responsible. J is TRBJ2-7 and V is TRBV12-3 or TRBV12-4, with TRBD2 identical over 8 bases. The CDR3 spans 17 residues. CDR3 residues: CAISLEWRGAGIYEQYF. In DNA form, the CDR3 reads TGTGCCATCAGTTTAGAGTGGCGGGGGGCTGGAATCTACGAGCAGTACTTC.

In its sample, this clonotype was seen many times. The V gene is TRBV10-3, the J gene TRBJ1-6, with D possibly matching TRBD1 (5 bases). Germline values: CDR1 ENHRY, CDR2 SYGVKD. V was trimmed by 0 bases and J by 7 bases, leaving 7 bases between them. The CDR3 length is 14 residues. The CDR3 region is CAISESGGNSPLHF. The DNA for the CDR3 is TGTGCCATCAGTGAGTCTGGGGGGAATTCACCCCTCCACTTT.

By share, this clonotype ranks as medium-sized. The gene calls are TRBV12-3 or TRBV12-4 and TRBJ1-1, with D perhaps TRBD1 (6 bases). The CDR3 has 15 residues. V gave up 1 base and J gave up 0 bases, with 9 bases separating them. This chain's CDR3 is CASSLGGGLNTEAFF. Written as DNA, the CDR3 is TGTGCCAGCAGTTTAGGGGGGGGGCTGAACACTGAAGCTTTCTTT.

In its sample, this clonotype was seen a few times. CDR3 nucleotides: TGTGCCAGCAGCCAAGATCAGGGAAAGAACACTGAAGCTTTCTTT. Protein: CASSQDQGKNTEAFF. This rearrangement joins TRBV4-2 to TRBJ1-1, with D perhaps matching TRBD1 (5 bases). The CDR3 length is 15 residues. Trimming pared 0 bases from V and 1 base from J, leaving 9 bases between. Germline-derived CDR1 and CDR2 are LGHNA and YNFKEQ.

This clonotype was seen many times. The gene calls are TRBV7-3 and TRBJ2-1, with D maybe TRBD1 (6 bases). V lost 2 bases and J lost 0, with 17 bases in between. The germline CDR1 and CDR2 sequences are SGHTA and FQGTGA. The CDR3 has 18 residues. CDR3 sequence reads: CASSLLGAGSSSYNEQFF. CDR3 nucleotides: TGTGCCAGCAGCTTATTGGGGGCCGGATCAAGCTCCTACAATGAGCAGTTCTTC.

This clonotype was detected ten times or more. The V gene is TRBV7-2, the J gene TRBJ2-1; TRBD2 aligns across 7 bases. This CDR3 region has 15 residues. Germline trimming cut 5 bases from V and 2 bases from J; bases unmatched to any gene: 6. Germline CDR1 is SGHTA and CDR2 is FQGNSA. CDR3 amino acids: CASSATSDTYNEQFF. The CDR3 region has the DNA TGTGCCAGCAGCGCCACTAGCGATACCTACAATGAGCAGTTCTTC.

The chain couples TRBV7-9 to TRBJ2-7; 7 nucleotides align to TRBD1. The germline V gene encodes CDR1 SEHNR and CDR2 FQNEAQ (reference sequence). The CDR3 is made up of 17 amino acids. Losses at the gene ends were 4 bases for V and 5 bases for J; bases not matched to a gene: 17. For the CDR3, the DNA is TGTGCCAGCAGCTCAATCGTCGGGACAGCGGTCGTGGACGAGCAGTACTTC. It is translated as CASSSIVGTAVVDEQYF.